This TCR beta chain originates from a study of response to subunit inactivated influenza vaccine. TCRdb recomputed calls from the RT-PCR reads with MiXCR, one row per CDR3 protein. The profile shows approximately 530,000 distinct CDR3 sequences, approximately 7.7% of them singletons. Germline V gives CDR1 SGHRS, CDR2 YFSETQ. V shed 7 bases and J shed 0 bases, with 15 bases lying between them. This CDR3 has 15 amino acids. The study, taken as a whole, reports: Authors suggested that a seasonal influenza vaccination recruits few new T cells each time.

A word on this clonotype: Its antigen is not known.

The sequence came from a man aged 45 to 70 who received an inactivated influenza vaccine. This specimen consisted of PBMCs from blood, obtained around 25 months after vaccination. The chain employs TRBV5-1 and TRBJ2-3; D may be TRBD1 (6 bases). CDR3 bases: TGCGCCAGCTGCCCACACAGGGCTAGCACAGATACGCAGTATTTT. Protein product: CASCPHRASTDTQYF.